The TCR beta chain under discussion was sequenced for a study of blood T cell repertoires in COVID-19. Study background: Sites in the United States, Italy and Spain provided acute and convalescent COVID-19 samples. Nucleic acid was either cDNA or gDNA, and it came from T cells, B-cell-depleted T cells, or PBMCs.

In the source study's methods: Reference gene primer amplification gave estimated nucleated cell counts. Clones were read by immunoSEQ multiplex PCR, and TCRdb kept only the in-frame ones, dropping some. V, J and clone size reflect that table, while D and trimming were determined from the DNA. The sample lists 90,000 to 150,000 clones; 70% to 85% were seen once. The trim removed 1 base at V and 6 bases at J, leaving 3 bases unmatched. Germline-derived CDR1 and CDR2 are MGHRA and YSYEKL. The CDR3 contains 15 residues. The sequence was obtained from a man aged 45-65 years with acute or convalescent COVID-19. The sample taken for sequencing was peripheral blood. The rearrangement uses TRBV4-1 and TRBJ1-4; TRBD1 matches at 9 bases. The CDR3 is CASSQVGTGHEKLFF. The DNA for the CDR3 is TGCGCCAGCAGCCAAGTCGGGACAGGGCATGAAAAACTGTTTTTT.